The subject of this entry is one T cell receptor beta chain. Its specificity is unknown. This record comes from a study of OX40 agonist ivuxolimab in advanced cancers. Study-wide background: Enrollees could have had prior anti-PD-1, anti-PD-L1 or anti-CTLA-4 therapy, which about 42% had received. General study points: It was not determined which antigens were specifically recognized by the peripheral T cells that had undergone clonal expansion. Clones of CD4+ and CD8+ blood T cells grew by week 6 at doses of 0.1 to 3.0 mg/kg. Clonal expansion in partial responders at 0.1-3.0 mg/kg ranked among the lowest.

Trimming at V came to 2 bases and at J to 3 bases, leaving 0 bases not matched to a gene. The germline V gene encodes CDR1 ENHRY and CDR2 SYGVKD. CDR3 length: 13 residues. Profiled with immunoSEQ multiplex PCR; TCRdb holds only in-frame clones, not every one. The table shows approximately 22,000 clones, with just over 85% occurring only once. This chain uses TRBV10-3 with TRBJ2-5; 7 bases map to TRBD1. The receptor was isolated from an adult with an advanced solid tumor such as melanoma, head and neck, liver or kidney cancer. Sequenced material: CD4+ or CD8+ T cells sorted from blood, taken in a trial of the OX40 agonist ivuxolimab. CDR3 DNA sequence: TGTGCCATCAGTGAGGACAGGGAAGAGACCCAGTACTTC. Protein product: CAISEDREETQYF.